One sample yielded the 3 T cell receptor beta chains listed below, sequenced in a study of T cells after yellow fever vaccination (dated by TCRdb to the late 2010s). Taken with the paper, the label for treatment or condition translates to: live attenuated yellow fever vaccine strain. Receptor libraries were prepared by 5' RACE. This sample was sequenced with an Illumina HiSeq 2500. In TCRdb, the public reads were trimmed at Q25 with fastp and aligned with MiXCR, with productive beta chains retained. Identical CDR3 proteins give one entry, which carries the most common genes and DNA. The sample table holds about 550,000 distinct CDR3 sequences, of which about a fifth were seen once. In total, the top ten clones hold roughly an eighth of the sample. Source: PBMCs, taken 15 days after the yellow fever booster vaccination. Receptors were obtained from a young man who received the YFV17D yellow fever vaccine.

The rearrangement joins TRBV5-1 to TRBJ2-1, with TRBD1 matching over 7 bases. Losses at the gene ends were 1 base for V and 8 bases for J; bases not matched to a gene: 9. The CDR3 totals 15 residues. CDR1 is SGHRS and CDR2 is YFSETQ in the germline V gene. CDR3 nucleotides: TGCGCCAGCAGCTTGTCAGGGGACAGAACCCATGAGCAGTTCTTC. As protein: CASSLSGDRTHEQFF.

This clonotype was observed a handful of times. V is TRBV29-1 and J is TRBJ1-4; D perhaps matches TRBD1 (5 bases). V lost 5 bases to trimming and J lost 2 bases, with 9 bases between them. The germline V gene encodes CDR1 SQVTM and CDR2 ANQGSEA. The CDR3 runs to 13 residues. The CDR3 loop is CSVSRQTNEKLFF. DNA for the CDR3: TGCAGCGTTTCCCGACAGACTAATGAAAAACTGTTTTTT.

This chain connects TRBV12-3 or TRBV12-4 to TRBJ2-7; D gene unclear. The CDR3 length is 14 residues. Trimming shortened V by 6 bases and J by 3 bases, and 15 bases separated the two germline ends. The CDR3 region is CASSARVDHYEQYF. The CDR3 nucleotides are TGTGCCAGCAGCGCAAGGGTCGACCACTACGAGCAGTACTTC.